What follows are 16 T cell receptor beta chains derived from one specimen sequenced in a study of blood T cell repertoires in COVID-19. Using immunoSEQ multiplex PCR, the repertoire was profiled, and TCRdb retains in-frame clones only, with some absent. The data hold about 380,000 clones, with about 87% observed a single time. Sequencing used PBMCs or T cells enriched from blood (not recorded which). The source of these receptors is a man aged 25 to 40 who had recovered from COVID-19.

V gene TRBV20-1 combines with J gene TRBJ1-4, with a weak D call TRBD1 (5 bases). This CDR3 spans 11 amino acids. CDR1 and CDR2 (germline): DFQATT, SNEGSKA (reference sequence). V lost 5 bases and J lost 10, with 11 bases in between. Here the CDR3 reads CSASGLGKLFF. For the CDR3, the DNA is TGCAGTGCTTCGGGACTGGGAAAACTGTTTTTT.

The chain joins TRBV3-1 (or the pseudogene TRBV3-2) to TRBJ2-7; D remains ambiguous. This CDR3 comprises 13 residues. The germline V gene has CDR1 LGHDT and CDR2 YNNKEL (reference sequence). V lost 0 bases, J lost 6 bases, and 9 bases lay in between. CDR3 DNA: TGTGCCAGCAGCCAAGATATAGTCGGCGAGCAGTACTTC. Protein: CASSQDIVGEQYF.

This chain joins TRBV7-2 and TRBJ2-7; possibly TRBD2 for D (6 bases). The CDR3 extends over 15 amino acids. V was trimmed by 5 bases and J by 4 bases, leaving 18 bases between them. Germline CDR1 SGHTA, CDR2 FQGNSA. The CDR3 region is CASSTLAAQGYEQYF. CDR3 sequence (DNA): TGTGCCAGCAGCACCTTAGCGGCGCAGGGTTACGAGCAGTACTTC.

The V and J genes are TRBV5-4 and TRBJ1-4; maybe TRBD1 (5 bases). The germline CDR1 and CDR2 sequences are SGHNT and YYREEE (reference sequence). V was cut by 4 bases and J by 2 bases, with 18 bases left in between. This CDR3 contains 17 residues. CDR3 nucleotides: TGTGCCAGCAGCGCCTCAGGGAATCCTCTGACTAATGAAAAACTGTTTTTT. It codes for CASSASGNPLTNEKLFF.

This clone was recorded only once. J is TRBJ2-7 and V is TRBV6-6, with 9 bases identical to TRBD2. V dropped 7 bases and J dropped 7; count of bases not matched to a gene: 14. The germline CDR1 and CDR2 sequences are MNHNY and SVGAGI (reference sequence). This CDR3 has 15 amino acids. The CDR3 loop reads CASTSGSGGSSEQYF. The CDR3 region has the DNA TGTGCCAGCACCTCAGGAAGCGGGGGGTCGTCAGAGCAGTACTTC.

This clone was seen a single time. The genes are TRBV7-9 and TRBJ1-1; 9 bases line up with TRBD1. After removal of 0 bases from V and 5 bases from J, the junction contained 4 bases not matched to a gene. CDR3 size: 15 residues. Germline CDR1 is SEHNR and CDR2 is FQNEAQ (reference sequence). The CDR3 loop is CASSLAGTGRTEAFF. The CDR3 bases are TGTGCCAGCAGCTTAGCGGGGACAGGGAGGACTGAAGCTTTCTTT.

V usage is TRBV18 and J usage is TRBJ2-1; 7 bases are shared with TRBD1. Losses at the gene ends were 4 bases for V and 6 bases for J; bases not matched to a gene: 0. The CDR3 has 12 residues. The germline CDR1 and CDR2 sequences are KGHSH and LQKENI. In nucleotides, the CDR3 is TGTGCCAGCTCACGACAGGGCAATGAGCAGTTCTTC. Its translation is CASSRQGNEQFF.

The chain links TRBV19 to TRBJ2-3; TRBD2 matches at 7 bases. The CDR3 is 16 residues long. Trimming removed 5 bases from V and 9 bases from J; junction bases left unmatched: 17. CDR1 is LNHDA, CDR2 SQIVND, per germline (reference sequence). The CDR3 nucleotides are TGTGCCAGTAGTCTCCCAGGACTAGTGGGGGGGTTAACGCAGTATTTT. Protein: CASSLPGLVGGLTQYF.

The chain employs TRBV6-6 and TRBJ1-4; D is unclear. Trimming stripped 6 bases from V and 5 bases from J, with 10 bases between. In germline, CDR1 is MNHNY, CDR2 SVGAGI (reference sequence). The CDR3 is 13 amino acids. CDR3 coding DNA: TGTGCCAGCAGACCCTGGGCCAATGAAAAACTGTTTTTT. It translates to CASRPWANEKLFF.

V gene TRBV30 combines with J gene TRBJ1-2; 7 nucleotides match TRBD1. Per germline, CDR1 GTSNPN and CDR2 SVGIG (reference sequence). The CDR3 contains 13 residues. Trimming cost V 5 bases and J 8 bases; bases outside gene matches: 11. In DNA, the CDR3 is TGTGCCTGGCTGGGGGCAGGGGGGAACGGCTACACCTTC. Translating gives CAWLGAGGNGYTF. The full variable domain, rest sourced from reference TRBV30 and TRBJ1-2, is SQTIHQWPATLVQPVGSPLSLECTVEGTSNPNLYWYRQAAGRGLQLLFYSVGIGQISSEVPQNLSASRPQDRQFILSSKKLLLSDSGFYLCAWLGAGGNGYTFGSGTRLTVV.

The chain carries TRBV7-9 and TRBJ2-5; 9 bases map to TRBD1. Looked up from germline, CDR1 is SEHNR and CDR2 is FQNEAQ (reference sequence). J was trimmed by 3 bases and V by 2 bases; bases with no gene match: 7. The CDR3 is 16 amino acids. The CDR3 region has the DNA TGTGCCAGCAGCTTACGCGCCCGGACAGGGGAAGAGACCCAGTACTTC. This translates into CASSLRARTGEETQYF.

The chain is built from TRBV27 and TRBJ2-2, with 7 bases aligning to TRBD1. Germline trimming cut 3 bases from V and 9 bases from J; bases unmatched to any gene: 4. CDR1 and CDR2 (germline): MNHEY, SMNVEV (reference sequence). This CDR3 has 13 amino acids. The CDR3 spells CASSFRQGRELFF. CDR3 DNA sequence: TGTGCCAGCAGTTTCCGACAGGGCCGGGAGCTGTTTTTT.

J is TRBJ2-1 and V is TRBV27, with 7 positions matching TRBD1. This CDR3 has 15 residues. J was trimmed by 4 bases and V by 7 bases; bases with no gene match: 10. Germline V gene sequence: CDR1 MNHEY, CDR2 SMNVEV (reference sequence). Written as DNA, the CDR3 is TGTGCCAGCACCCCCGGGACAGAGACATACAATGAGCAGTTCTTC. This encodes CASTPGTETYNEQFF.

The chain couples TRBV5-1 to TRBJ1-2; 7 bases match TRBD1. There are 15 residues in the CDR3. Germline V CDR1 and CDR2: SGHRS, YFSETQ. The trim removed 6 bases at V and 0 bases at J, leaving 8 bases unmatched. CDR3 nucleotides: TGCGCCAGCAACCCTACAGGGGCGACTAACTATGGCTACACCTTC. This codes for CASNPTGATNYGYTF.

This clone occurred once. V is TRBV4-2 and J is TRBJ1-4; tentatively, D is TRBD1 (5 bases). Germline lookup yields CDR1 LGHNA and CDR2 YNFKEQ. This CDR3 is 15 amino acids long. The V and J ends lost 0 bases and 5 bases respectively, with 10 bases between them. The CDR3 region is CASSQDGGGNEKLFF. As DNA, the CDR3 is TGTGCCAGCAGCCAAGATGGGGGAGGGAATGAAAAACTGTTTTTT.

J is TRBJ2-2 and V is TRBV10-1; 7 bases are a match to TRBD1. The ends lost 8 bases at V and 15 bases at J; junction bases unmatched: 9. This CDR3 contains 11 residues. Germline loops: CDR1 WNHNN, CDR2 SYGVQD (reference sequence). The CDR3 reads CASGDSGRMFF. In DNA form, the CDR3 reads TGCGCCAGCGGGGACAGTGGGAGAATGTTTTTT.